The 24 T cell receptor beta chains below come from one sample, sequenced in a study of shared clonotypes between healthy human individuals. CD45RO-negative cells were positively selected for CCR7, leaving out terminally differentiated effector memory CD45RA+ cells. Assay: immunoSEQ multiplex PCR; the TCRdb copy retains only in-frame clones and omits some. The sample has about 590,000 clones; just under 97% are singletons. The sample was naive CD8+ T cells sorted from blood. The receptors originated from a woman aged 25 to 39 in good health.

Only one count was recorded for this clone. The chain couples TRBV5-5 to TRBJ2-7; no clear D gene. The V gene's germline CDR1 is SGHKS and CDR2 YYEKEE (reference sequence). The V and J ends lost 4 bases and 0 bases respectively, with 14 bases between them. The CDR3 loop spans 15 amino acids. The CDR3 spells CASSAQTSDSYEQYF. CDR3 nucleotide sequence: TGTGCCAGCAGCGCGCAGACGAGCGACTCCTACGAGCAGTACTTC.

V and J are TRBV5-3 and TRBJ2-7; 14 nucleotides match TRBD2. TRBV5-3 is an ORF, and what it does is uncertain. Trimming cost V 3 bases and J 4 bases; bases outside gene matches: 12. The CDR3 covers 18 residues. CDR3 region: CARSSAPGLAGVRYEQYF. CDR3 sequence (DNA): TGTGCCAGAAGCTCGGCCCCGGGACTAGCGGGAGTAAGGTACGAGCAGTACTTC.

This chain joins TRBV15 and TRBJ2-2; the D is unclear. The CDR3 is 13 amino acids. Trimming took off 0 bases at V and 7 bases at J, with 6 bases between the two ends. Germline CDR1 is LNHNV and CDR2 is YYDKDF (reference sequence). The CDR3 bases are TGTGCCACCAGCAGAGATCTCGGCGGGGAGCTGTTTTTT. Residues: CATSRDLGGELFF.

In nucleotides, the CDR3 is TGCGCCAGCAGCCAAGGTCTAGCGGGAGGGCGGGGCTATGAGCAGTTCTTC. Translation: CASSQGLAGGRGYEQFF. The chain combines TRBV4-1 with TRBJ2-1, with TRBD2 matching over 12 bases. V trimming: 1 base; J trimming: 8 bases; junction bases outside the gene matches: 9. CDR1 is MGHRA and CDR2 is YSYEKL in the germline V gene. This CDR3 has 17 residues.

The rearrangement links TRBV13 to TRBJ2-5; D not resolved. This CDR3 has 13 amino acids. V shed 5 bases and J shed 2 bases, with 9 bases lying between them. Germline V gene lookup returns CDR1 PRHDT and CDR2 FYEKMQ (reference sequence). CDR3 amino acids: CASSLGRQETQYF. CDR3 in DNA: TGTGCCAGCAGCCTCGGACGGCAAGAGACCCAGTACTTC.

CDR3 DNA sequence: TGCGCCAGCAGCTTCGTCAGCACAGATACGCAGTATTTT. Translated: CASSFVSTDTQYF. V gene TRBV5-1 combines with J gene TRBJ2-3; D remains unclear. CDR3 length: 13 residues. The germline V and J ends were trimmed by 2 bases and 0 bases, with 4 bases remaining between them. Per germline, CDR1 SGHRS and CDR2 YFSETQ.

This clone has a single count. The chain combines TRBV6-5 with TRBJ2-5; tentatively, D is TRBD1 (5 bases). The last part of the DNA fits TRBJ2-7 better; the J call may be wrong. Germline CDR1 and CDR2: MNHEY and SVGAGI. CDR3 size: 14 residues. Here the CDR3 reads CASSYSATAYEQYF. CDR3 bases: TGTGCCAGCAGTTACTCCGCGACAGCCTACGAGCAGTACTTC.

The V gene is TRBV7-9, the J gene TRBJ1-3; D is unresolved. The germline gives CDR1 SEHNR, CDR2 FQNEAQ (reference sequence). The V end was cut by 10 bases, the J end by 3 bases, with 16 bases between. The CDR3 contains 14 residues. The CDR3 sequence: CANEDYSSGNTIYF. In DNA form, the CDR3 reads TGTGCCAACGAGGATTACTCGAGTGGAAACACCATATATTTT.

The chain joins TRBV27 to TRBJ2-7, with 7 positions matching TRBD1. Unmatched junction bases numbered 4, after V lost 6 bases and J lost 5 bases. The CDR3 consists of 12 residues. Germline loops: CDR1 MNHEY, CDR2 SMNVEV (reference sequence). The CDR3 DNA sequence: TGTGCCAGCAGCTTAGGGACAGACGAGCAGTACTTC. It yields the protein CASSLGTDEQYF.

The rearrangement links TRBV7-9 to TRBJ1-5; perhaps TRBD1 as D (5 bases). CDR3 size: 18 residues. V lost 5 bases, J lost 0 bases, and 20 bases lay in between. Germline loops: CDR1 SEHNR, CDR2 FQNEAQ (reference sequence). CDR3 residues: CASSPDPSVRDSNQPQHF. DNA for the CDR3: TGTGCCAGCAGCCCAGACCCATCCGTCAGGGATAGCAATCAGCCCCAGCATTTT.

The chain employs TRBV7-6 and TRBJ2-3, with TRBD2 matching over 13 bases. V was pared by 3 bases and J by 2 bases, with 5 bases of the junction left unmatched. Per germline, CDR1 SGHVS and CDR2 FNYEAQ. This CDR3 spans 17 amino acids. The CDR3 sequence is CASSLGTSGKITDTQYF. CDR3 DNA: TGTGCCAGCAGCTTGGGGACTAGCGGGAAAATCACAGATACGCAGTATTTT.

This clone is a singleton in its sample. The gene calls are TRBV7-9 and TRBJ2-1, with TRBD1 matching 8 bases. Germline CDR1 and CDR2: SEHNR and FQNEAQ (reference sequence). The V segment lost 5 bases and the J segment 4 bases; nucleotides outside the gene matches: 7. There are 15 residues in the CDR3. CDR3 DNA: TGTGCCAGCAGCCAAGTACAGGGGGTATACAATGAGCAGTTCTTC. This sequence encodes CASSQVQGVYNEQFF.

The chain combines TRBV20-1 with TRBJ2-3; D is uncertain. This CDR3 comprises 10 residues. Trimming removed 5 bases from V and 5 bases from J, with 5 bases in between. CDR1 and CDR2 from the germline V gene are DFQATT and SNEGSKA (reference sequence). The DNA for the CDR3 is TGCAGTGCTCTGCGAGATACGCAGTATTTT. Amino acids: CSALRDTQYF.

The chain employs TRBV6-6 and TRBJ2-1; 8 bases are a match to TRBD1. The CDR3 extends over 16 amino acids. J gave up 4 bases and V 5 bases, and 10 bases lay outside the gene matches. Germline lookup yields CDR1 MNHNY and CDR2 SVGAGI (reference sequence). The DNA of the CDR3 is TGTGCCAGCAGTAGAACAGGGGGTGGACTATACAATGAGCAGTTCTTC. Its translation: CASSRTGGGLYNEQFF.

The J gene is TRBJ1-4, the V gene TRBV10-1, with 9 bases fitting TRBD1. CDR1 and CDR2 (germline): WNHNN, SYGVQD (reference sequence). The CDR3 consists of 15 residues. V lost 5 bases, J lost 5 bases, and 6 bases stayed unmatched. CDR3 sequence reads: CASSPGTGLNEKLFF. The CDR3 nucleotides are TGCGCCAGCAGTCCCGGGACAGGGCTCAATGAAAAACTGTTTTTT.

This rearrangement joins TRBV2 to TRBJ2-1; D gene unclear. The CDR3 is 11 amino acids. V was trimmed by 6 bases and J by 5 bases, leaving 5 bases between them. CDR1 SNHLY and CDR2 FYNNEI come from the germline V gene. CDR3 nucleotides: TGTGCCAGCAGGGATAACAATGAGCAGTTCTTC. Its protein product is CASRDNNEQFF.

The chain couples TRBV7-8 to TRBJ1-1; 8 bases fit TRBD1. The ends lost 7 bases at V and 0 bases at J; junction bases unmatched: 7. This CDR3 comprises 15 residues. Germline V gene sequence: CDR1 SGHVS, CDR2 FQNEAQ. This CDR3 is CASKDRGAMNTEAFF. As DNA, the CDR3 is TGTGCCAGCAAAGACAGGGGCGCCATGAACACTGAAGCTTTCTTT. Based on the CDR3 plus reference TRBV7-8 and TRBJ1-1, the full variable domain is GAGVSQSPRYKVAKRGQDVALRCDPISGHVSLFWYQQALGQGPEFLTYFQNEAQLDKSGLPSDRFFAERPEGSVSTLKIQRTQQEDSAVYLCASKDRGAMNTEAFFGQGTRLTVV.

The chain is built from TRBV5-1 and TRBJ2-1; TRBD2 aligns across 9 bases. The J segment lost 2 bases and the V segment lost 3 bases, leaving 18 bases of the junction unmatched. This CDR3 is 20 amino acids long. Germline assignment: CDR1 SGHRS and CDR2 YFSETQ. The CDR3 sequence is CASSSGRTGGRVGPYNEQFF. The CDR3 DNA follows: TGCGCCAGCAGCTCCGGTCGGACTGGCGGGAGGGTTGGCCCCTACAATGAGCAGTTCTTC.

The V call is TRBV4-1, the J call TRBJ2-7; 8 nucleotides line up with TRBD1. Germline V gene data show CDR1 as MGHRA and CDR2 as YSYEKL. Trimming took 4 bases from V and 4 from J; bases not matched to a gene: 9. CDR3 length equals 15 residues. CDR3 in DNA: TGCGCCAGCAGCCCGACAGGGGTTTACGGGTACGAGCAGTACTTC. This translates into CASSPTGVYGYEQYF.

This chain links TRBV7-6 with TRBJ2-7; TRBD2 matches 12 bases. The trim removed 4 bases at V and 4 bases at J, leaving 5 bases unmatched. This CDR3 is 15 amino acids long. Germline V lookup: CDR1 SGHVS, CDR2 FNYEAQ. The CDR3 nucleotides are TGTGCCAGCAGCTGGAGGACTAGCGGGATTTACGAGCAGTACTTC. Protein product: CASSWRTSGIYEQYF.

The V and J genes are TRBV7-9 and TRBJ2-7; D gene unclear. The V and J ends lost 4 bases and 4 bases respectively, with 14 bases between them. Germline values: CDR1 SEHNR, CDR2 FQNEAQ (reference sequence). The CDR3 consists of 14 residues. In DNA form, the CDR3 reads TGTGCCAGCAGCTCGGAAGCGCTCACTTACGAGCAGTACTTC. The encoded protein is CASSSEALTYEQYF. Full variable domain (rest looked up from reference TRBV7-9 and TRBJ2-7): DTGVSQNPRHKITKRGQNVTFRCDPISEHNRLYWYRQTLGQGPEFLTYFQNEAQLEKSRLLSDRFSAERPKGSFSTLEIQRTEQGDSAMYLCASSSEALTYEQYFGPGTRLTVT.

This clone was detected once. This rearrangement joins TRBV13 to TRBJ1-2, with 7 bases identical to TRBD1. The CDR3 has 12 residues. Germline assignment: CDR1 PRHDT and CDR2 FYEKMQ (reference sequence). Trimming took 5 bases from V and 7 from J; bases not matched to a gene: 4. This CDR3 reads CASSTPGGGYTF. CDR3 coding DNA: TGTGCCAGCAGCACGCCAGGGGGTGGCTACACCTTC. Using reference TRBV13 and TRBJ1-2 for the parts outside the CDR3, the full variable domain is AAGVIQSPRHLIKEKRETATLKCYPIPRHDTVYWYQQGPGQDPQFLISFYEKMQSDKGSIPDRFSAQQFSDYHSELNMSSLELGDSALYFCASSTPGGGYTFGSGTRLTVV.

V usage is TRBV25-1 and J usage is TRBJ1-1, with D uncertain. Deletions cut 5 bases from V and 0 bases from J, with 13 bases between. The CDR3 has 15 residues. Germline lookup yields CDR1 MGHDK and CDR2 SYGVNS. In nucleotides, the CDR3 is TGTGCCAGCAGTCGTCCAGTGAACTTGAACACTGAAGCTTTCTTT. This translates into CASSRPVNLNTEAFF.

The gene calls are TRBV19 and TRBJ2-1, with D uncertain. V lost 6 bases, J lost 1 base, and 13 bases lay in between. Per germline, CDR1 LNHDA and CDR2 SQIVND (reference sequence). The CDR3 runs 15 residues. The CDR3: CASSLISRSYNEQFF. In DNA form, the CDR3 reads TGTGCCAGTAGCCTCATTAGCCGTTCCTACAATGAGCAGTTCTTC.